Presented here are 18 T cell receptor beta chains from one specimen sequenced in a study of shared clonotypes between healthy human individuals. TCRdb keeps only in-frame clones here, not all; method: immunoSEQ multiplex PCR. The repertoire has around 720,000 clones, about three quarters of them found once; the top ten carry around 1.8%. The sequenced material came from memory CD4+ T cells sorted from blood. The subset: CD45RA-negative fraction. Receptor source: a woman in her thirties in good health.

The CDR3 region has the DNA TGTGCCAGCAGTTTATCTCCACGGGGCAGCTCTGGGGCCAACGTCCTGACTTTC. Its protein is CASSLSPRGSSGANVLTF. V usage is TRBV28 and J usage is TRBJ2-6; D may be TRBD1 or TRBD2 (5 bases each). The germline V and J ends were trimmed by 1 base and 0 bases, with 13 bases remaining between them. Germline V gene data show CDR1 as MDHEN and CDR2 as SYDVKM. The CDR3 has 18 residues.

J is TRBJ2-5 and V is TRBV11-2, with 8 nucleotides matching TRBD1. Matching the DNA end better, TRBJ2-7 makes the J call doubtful. Per germline, CDR1 SGHAT and CDR2 FQNNGV. The CDR3 extends over 15 amino acids. CDR3 sequence reads: CASSYWTGNTYEQYF. Written as DNA, the CDR3 is TGTGCCAGCAGCTACTGGACAGGGAACACCTACGAGCAGTACTTC.

The J gene is TRBJ1-5, the V gene TRBV28; no clear D gene. Germline CDR1 is MDHEN and CDR2 is SYDVKM. This CDR3 comprises 15 residues. V gave up 6 bases and J gave up 1 base, with 13 bases separating them. The CDR3 loop reads CASRLDPGSNQPQHF. CDR3 nucleotides: TGTGCCAGCAGGTTGGACCCGGGGAGCAATCAGCCCCAGCATTTT.

The rearrangement joins TRBV7-9 to TRBJ1-1; D is uncertain. This CDR3 region has 12 residues. Germline CDR1 SEHNR, CDR2 FQNEAQ (reference sequence). V was shortened by 3 bases and J by 6 bases, with 8 bases between the two germline ends. The CDR3: CASSFPSPEAFF. The CDR3 coding sequence is TGTGCCAGCAGCTTTCCCAGCCCTGAAGCTTTCTTT.

The genes are TRBV10-2 and TRBJ1-2; D is undetermined. The V gene's germline CDR1 is WSHSY and CDR2 SAAADI. This CDR3 is built from 11 residues. The ends were cut back, 6 bases at V and 8 bases at J, with 10 bases in the middle. CDR3 bases: TGCGCCAGCAGCCGACAAGGGGGCTACACCTTC. Encoded protein: CASSRQGGYTF.

The genes are TRBV14 and TRBJ2-5; no clear D. The better agreement between TRBJ2-7 and the DNA end casts doubt on the J call. CDR3 size: 14 residues. The germline V gene has CDR1 SGHDN and CDR2 FVKESK. In nucleotides, the CDR3 is TGTGCCAGCAGCCAAGTCGCCCAGACCTACGAGCAGTACTTC. Translation gives CASSQVAQTYEQYF.

The chain carries TRBV2 and TRBJ1-4; unclear D gene. The CDR3 has 15 amino acids. Trimming left V 4 bases short and J 14 bases short, with 23 bases between. Per the germline V gene, CDR1 is SNHLY and CDR2 is FYNNEI. The CDR3, as DNA: TGTGCCAGCAGTGGTGGAGGGTTTGGAACCTTGGGGCTGTTTTTT. Its protein is CASSGGGFGTLGLFF.

The V call is TRBV2, the J call TRBJ2-1; a possible D gene is TRBD2 (5 bases). The CDR3 length is 13 residues. The V end lost 9 bases, the J end lost 8 bases, and 17 bases lay between the germline ends. Germline-derived CDR1 and CDR2 are SNHLY and FYNNEI. The CDR3 bases are TGTGCCAGGTCCTTGGGTAGCGTCTATGAGCAGTTCTTC. The encoded protein is CARSLGSVYEQFF.

This clone appeared once. The sample carries other DNA sequences with the same CDR3. This rearrangement joins TRBV27 to TRBJ1-5; D ambiguous. This CDR3 has 15 amino acids. From germline, CDR1 is MNHEY and CDR2 SMNVEV (reference sequence). The V gene lost 2 bases and the J gene lost 2 bases, with 10 bases spanning the gap. The CDR3 reads CASSLSGLGNQPQHF. CDR3 in DNA: TGTGCCAGCAGTTTAAGCGGTCTCGGCAATCAGCCCCAGCATTTT.

The V and J genes are TRBV11-2 and TRBJ1-2; the match to TRBD1 covers 7 bases. Germline V lookup: CDR1 SGHAT, CDR2 FQNNGV. The CDR3 extends over 12 amino acids. V was pared by 10 bases and J by 2 bases, with 4 bases of the junction left unmatched. This CDR3 is CATQGQNYGYTF. Here the CDR3 DNA reads TGTGCCACCCAGGGACAGAACTATGGCTACACCTTC. Supplemented by reference TRBV11-2 and TRBJ1-2, the full variable domain reads EAGVAQSPRYKIIEKRQSVAFWCNPISGHATLYWYQQILGQGPKLLIQFQNNGVVDDSQLPKDRFSAERLKGVDSTLKIQPAKLEDSAVYLCATQGQNYGYTFGSGTRLTVV.

The chain carries TRBV10-3 and TRBJ2-7; 7 nucleotides agree with TRBD2. CDR3 length equals 18 residues. The trim removed 2 bases at V and 0 bases at J, leaving 13 bases unmatched. Germline CDR1 reads ENHRY; CDR2 reads SYGVKD. CDR3 loop: CAISERGGSSGASYEQYF. CDR3 sequence (DNA): TGTGCCATCAGTGAGCGGGGAGGGAGTAGCGGAGCCTCCTACGAGCAGTACTTC.

This clone was seen a handful of times. The rearrangement links TRBV5-1 to TRBJ1-3; D is perhaps TRBD1 (5 bases). V lost 0 bases to trimming and J lost 9 bases, with 13 bases between them. This CDR3 has 14 residues. The germline gives CDR1 SGHRS, CDR2 YFSETQ. Here the CDR3 reads CASSLGGPDGTIYF. The CDR3 coding sequence is TGCGCCAGCAGCTTGGGGGGCCCCGACGGCACCATATATTTT.

V usage is TRBV7-2 and J usage is TRBJ2-5, with D possibly TRBD2 on 5 matching bases. The germline CDR1 and CDR2 sequences are SGHTA and FQGNSA. V lost 1 base and J 12 bases, leaving 15 bases between the germline ends. The CDR3 extends over 13 amino acids. The CDR3 region is CASSLEGSTTEYF. DNA of the CDR3: TGTGCCAGCAGCTTAGAGGGTTCGACTACTGAGTACTTC.

The gene calls are TRBV18 and TRBJ1-2; D is perhaps TRBD1 (6 bases). This CDR3 region has 13 residues. The V gene's germline CDR1 is KGHSH and CDR2 LQKENI. With 4 bases removed from V and 8 bases from J, the gap between germline ends came to 14 bases. Here the CDR3 DNA reads TGTGCCAGCTCACGACCACAGGGACGCGGCTACACCTTC. This sequence encodes CASSRPQGRGYTF.

This clone was detected only a few times. The rearrangement joins TRBV9 to TRBJ1-2, with D perhaps TRBD1 (5 bases). The V end lost 0 bases, the J end lost 11 bases, and 11 bases lay between the germline ends. CDR3 length equals 12 residues. CDR1 is SGDLS and CDR2 is YYNGEE in the germline V gene. Written as DNA, the CDR3 is TGTGCCAGCAGCGTAGTGGAGGGGAAGTACACCTTC. This gives the protein CASSVVEGKYTF.

The chain links TRBV6-5 to TRBJ2-7, with D maybe TRBD1 (6 bases). Germline loops: CDR1 MNHEY, CDR2 SVGAGI. The ends were cut back, 2 bases at V and 6 bases at J, with 20 bases in the middle. The CDR3 contains 16 residues. The DNA of the CDR3 is TGTGCCAGCAGTTACGGGCCTAGGGGGAGATTTCTCGAGCAGTACTTC. This encodes CASSYGPRGRFLEQYF.

The V gene is TRBV5-1, the J gene TRBJ2-1; D gene unclear. V lost 0 bases and J 1 base, leaving 8 bases between the germline ends. CDR3 length: 15 residues. Germline CDR1 SGHRS, CDR2 YFSETQ. CDR3 region: CASSLDAESYNEQFF. The CDR3, as DNA: TGCGCCAGCAGCTTGGACGCGGAGTCCTACAATGAGCAGTTCTTC.

This clone showed up just a few times. The CDR3 nucleotides are TGTGCCAGCAGCTTAGTAGGGTTCGAGCCCTACGAGCAGTACTTC. Protein product: CASSLVGFEPYEQYF. This chain connects TRBV7-9 to TRBJ2-7; D not resolved. The germline V and J ends were trimmed by 1 base and 2 bases, with 12 bases remaining between them. Looked up from germline, CDR1 is SEHNR and CDR2 is FQNEAQ (reference sequence). This CDR3 region has 15 residues.